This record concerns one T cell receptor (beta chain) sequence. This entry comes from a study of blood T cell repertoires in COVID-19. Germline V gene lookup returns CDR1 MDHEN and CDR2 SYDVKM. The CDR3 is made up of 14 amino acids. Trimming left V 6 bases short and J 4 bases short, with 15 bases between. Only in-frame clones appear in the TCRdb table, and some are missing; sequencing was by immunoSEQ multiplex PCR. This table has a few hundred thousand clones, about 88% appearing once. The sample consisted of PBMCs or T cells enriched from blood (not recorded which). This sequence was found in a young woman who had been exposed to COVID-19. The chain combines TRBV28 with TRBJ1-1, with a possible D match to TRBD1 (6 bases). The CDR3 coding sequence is TGTGCCAGCAGGCAGGGAGGGGGGGGCACTGAAGCTTTCTTT. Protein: CASRQGGGGTEAFF.